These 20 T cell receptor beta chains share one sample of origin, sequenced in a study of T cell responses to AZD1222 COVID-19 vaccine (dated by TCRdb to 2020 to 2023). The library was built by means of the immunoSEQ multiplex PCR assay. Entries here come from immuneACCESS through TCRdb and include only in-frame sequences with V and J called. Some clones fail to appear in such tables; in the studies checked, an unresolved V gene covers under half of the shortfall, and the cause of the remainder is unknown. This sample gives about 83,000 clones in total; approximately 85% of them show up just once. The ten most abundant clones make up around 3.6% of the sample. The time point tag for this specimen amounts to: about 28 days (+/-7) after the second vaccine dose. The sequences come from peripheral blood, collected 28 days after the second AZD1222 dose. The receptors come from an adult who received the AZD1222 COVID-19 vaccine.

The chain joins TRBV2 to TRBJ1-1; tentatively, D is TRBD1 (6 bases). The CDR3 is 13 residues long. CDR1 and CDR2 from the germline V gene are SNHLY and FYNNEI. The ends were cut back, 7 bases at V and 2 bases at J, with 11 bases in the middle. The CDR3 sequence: CASTGQFNTEAFF. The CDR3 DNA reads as TGTGCCAGCACCGGACAGTTTAACACTGAAGCTTTCTTT.

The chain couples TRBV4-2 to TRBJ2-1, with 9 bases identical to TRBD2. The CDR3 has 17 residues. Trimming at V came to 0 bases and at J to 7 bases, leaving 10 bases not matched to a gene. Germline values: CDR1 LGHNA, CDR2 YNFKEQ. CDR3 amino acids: CASSQDGGGGAKNEQFF. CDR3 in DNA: TGTGCCAGCAGCCAAGATGGAGGCGGGGGGGCCAAGAATGAGCAGTTCTTC.

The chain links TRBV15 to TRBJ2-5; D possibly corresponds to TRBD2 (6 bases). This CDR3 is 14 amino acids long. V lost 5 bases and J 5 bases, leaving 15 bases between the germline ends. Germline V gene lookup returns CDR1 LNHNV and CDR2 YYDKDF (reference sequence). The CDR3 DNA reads TGTGCCACCAGCCCGGTACGGGGAGGTGAGACCCAGTACTTC. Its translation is CATSPVRGGETQYF.

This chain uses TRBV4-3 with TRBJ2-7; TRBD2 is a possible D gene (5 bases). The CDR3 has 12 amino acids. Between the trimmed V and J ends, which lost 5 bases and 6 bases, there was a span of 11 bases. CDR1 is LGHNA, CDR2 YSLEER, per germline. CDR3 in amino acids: CASSVGSTEQYF. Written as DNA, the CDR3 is TGCGCCAGCAGCGTTGGGAGCACCGAGCAGTACTTC.

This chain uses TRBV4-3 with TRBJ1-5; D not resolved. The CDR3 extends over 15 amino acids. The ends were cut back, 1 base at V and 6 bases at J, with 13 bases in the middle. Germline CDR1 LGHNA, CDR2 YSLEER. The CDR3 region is CASSQGLGLVQPQHF. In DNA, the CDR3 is TGCGCCAGCAGCCAAGGGCTGGGGTTGGTTCAGCCCCAGCATTTT.

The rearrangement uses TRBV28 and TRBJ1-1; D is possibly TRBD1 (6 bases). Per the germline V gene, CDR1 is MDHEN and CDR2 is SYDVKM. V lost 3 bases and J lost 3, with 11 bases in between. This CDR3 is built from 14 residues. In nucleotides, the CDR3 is TGTGCCAGCAGTTTGGCAGGGGTCGACACTGAAGCTTTCTTT. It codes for CASSLAGVDTEAFF.

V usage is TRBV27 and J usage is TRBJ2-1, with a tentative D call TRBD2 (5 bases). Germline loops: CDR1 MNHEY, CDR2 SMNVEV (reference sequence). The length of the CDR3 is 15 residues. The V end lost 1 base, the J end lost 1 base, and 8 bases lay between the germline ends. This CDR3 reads CASSLFEGSYNEQFF. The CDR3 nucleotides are TGTGCCAGCAGTTTATTTGAGGGTTCCTACAATGAGCAGTTCTTC.

The CDR3 reads CASRGMAGESPYEQYF. For the CDR3, the DNA is TGTGCCAGCAGGGGTATGGCGGGAGAATCGCCCTACGAGCAGTACTTC. V gene TRBV28 combines with J gene TRBJ2-7; TRBD2 aligns across 7 bases. This CDR3 region has 16 residues. J lost 2 bases, V lost 6 bases, and 13 bases had no gene match. Germline V CDR1 and CDR2: MDHEN, SYDVKM.

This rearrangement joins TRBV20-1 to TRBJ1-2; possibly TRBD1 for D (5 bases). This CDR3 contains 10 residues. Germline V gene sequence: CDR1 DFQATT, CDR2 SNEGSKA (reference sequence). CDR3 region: CITDSYGYTF. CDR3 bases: TGCATAACCGACAGTTATGGCTACACCTTC.

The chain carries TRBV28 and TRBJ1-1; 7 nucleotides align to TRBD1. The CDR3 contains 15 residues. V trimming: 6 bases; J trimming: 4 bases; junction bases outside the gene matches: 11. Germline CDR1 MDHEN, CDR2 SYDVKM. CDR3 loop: CASSLAGSGGTEAFF. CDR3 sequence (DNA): TGTGCCAGCAGCCTAGCGGGGTCAGGGGGCACTGAAGCTTTCTTT.

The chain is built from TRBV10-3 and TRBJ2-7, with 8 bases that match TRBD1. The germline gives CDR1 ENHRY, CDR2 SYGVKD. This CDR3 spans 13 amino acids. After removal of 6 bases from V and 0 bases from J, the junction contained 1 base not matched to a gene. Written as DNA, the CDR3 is TGTGCCATCAGGGGACAGGTCTCCTACGAGCAGTACTTC. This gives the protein CAIRGQVSYEQYF.

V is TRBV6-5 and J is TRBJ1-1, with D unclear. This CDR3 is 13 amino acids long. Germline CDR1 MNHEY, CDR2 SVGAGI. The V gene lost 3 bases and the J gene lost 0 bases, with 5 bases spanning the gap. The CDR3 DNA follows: TGTGCCAGCAGTTATAAAGTGAACACTGAAGCTTTCTTT. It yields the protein CASSYKVNTEAFF.

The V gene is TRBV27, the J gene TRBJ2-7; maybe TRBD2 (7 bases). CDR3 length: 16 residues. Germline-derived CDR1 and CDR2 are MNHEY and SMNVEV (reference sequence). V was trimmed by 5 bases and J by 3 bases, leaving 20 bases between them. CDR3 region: CASSPLGGPGHYEQYF. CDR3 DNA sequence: TGTGCCAGCAGTCCCCTCGGGGGGCCAGGACACTACGAGCAGTACTTC.

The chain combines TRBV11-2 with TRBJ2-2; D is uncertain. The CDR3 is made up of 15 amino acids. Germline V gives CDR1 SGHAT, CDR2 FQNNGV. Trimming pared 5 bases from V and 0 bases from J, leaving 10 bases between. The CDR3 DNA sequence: TGTGCCAGCAGCCCAACCGTGACGAACACCGGGGAGCTGTTTTTT. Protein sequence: CASSPTVTNTGELFF.

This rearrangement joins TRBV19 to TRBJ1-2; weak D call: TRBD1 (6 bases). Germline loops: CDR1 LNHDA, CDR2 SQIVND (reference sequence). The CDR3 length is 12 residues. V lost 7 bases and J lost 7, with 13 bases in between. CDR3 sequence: CASTRDIGGYTF. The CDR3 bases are TGTGCCAGTACCCGGGACATTGGTGGCTACACCTTC.

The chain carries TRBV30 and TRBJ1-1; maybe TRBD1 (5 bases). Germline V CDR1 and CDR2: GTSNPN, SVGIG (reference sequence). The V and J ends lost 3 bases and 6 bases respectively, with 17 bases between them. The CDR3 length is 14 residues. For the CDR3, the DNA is TGTGCCTGGAGAAGGGAAGGGGCGCGAGCTGAAGCTTTCTTT. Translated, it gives CAWRREGARAEAFF.

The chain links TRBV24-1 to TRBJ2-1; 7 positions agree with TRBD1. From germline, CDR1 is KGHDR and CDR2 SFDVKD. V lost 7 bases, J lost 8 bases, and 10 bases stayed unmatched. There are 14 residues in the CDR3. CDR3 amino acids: CATSHPGQQHEQFF. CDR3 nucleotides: TGTGCCACCAGCCATCCGGGACAGCAACATGAGCAGTTCTTC.

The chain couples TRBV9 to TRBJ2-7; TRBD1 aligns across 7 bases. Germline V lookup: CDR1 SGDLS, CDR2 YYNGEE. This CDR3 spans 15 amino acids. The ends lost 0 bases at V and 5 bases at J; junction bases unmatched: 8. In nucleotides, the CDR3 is TGTGCCAGCAGCGTAGGGGACAGACCTGTCCACGAGCAGTACTTC. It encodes CASSVGDRPVHEQYF.

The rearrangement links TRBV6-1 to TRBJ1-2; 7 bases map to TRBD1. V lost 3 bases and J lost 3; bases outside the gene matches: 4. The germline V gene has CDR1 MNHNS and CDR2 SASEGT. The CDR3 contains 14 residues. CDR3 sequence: CASSEVGGDYGYTF. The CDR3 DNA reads TGTGCCAGCAGTGAGGTAGGGGGCGACTATGGCTACACCTTC.

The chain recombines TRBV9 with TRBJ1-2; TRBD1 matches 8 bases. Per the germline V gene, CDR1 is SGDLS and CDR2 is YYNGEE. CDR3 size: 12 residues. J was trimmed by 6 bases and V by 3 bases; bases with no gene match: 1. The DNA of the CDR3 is TGTGCCAGCAGCGAGACAGGGGATGGCTACACCTTC. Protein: CASSETGDGYTF.